This entry is about one T cell receptor beta chain. It lacks a known antigen. It has no much larger one-base neighbor in the sample; base qualities were not kept. TCR CDR3 regions were amplified from genomic DNA by multiplex PCR using the deep immunoSEQ assay. Extracted genomic DNA from each cell subset was spread evenly across all wells of several immunoSEQ 96-well plates, with each plate serving as a replicate. Each replicate PCR for unsorted PBMC received 300 to 350 ng genomic DNA, equal to tens of thousands of T cell genomes. Genomic DNA from unsorted PBMC was sequenced over ten immunoSEQ deep assay plates. Purified libraries were measured with a Qubit 3.0 fluorometer, size-checked on a Bioanalyzer 2100, and measured again with the KAPA Library Quantification kit. Every immunoSEQ 96-well plate was sequenced on a separate single-read 150-cycle Illumina NextSeq 550 flow cell. On the authors' methods: The immunoSEQ output contained only junctional sequences without quality scores, so filtering could not match that applied to full-length reads. To assign V/J genes and CDR3, sequences were annotated using PyIR, a Python wrapper for IgBLAST v1.9, with IMGT germline references. Reads were removed for weak V/J assignments (E-value above 1e-6), missing CDR3, stop codons, out-of-frame junctions, or ambiguous translated residues. V3J clonotypes were defined by identical inferred V gene, J gene, and CDR3 amino acid sequence. To compute the percentage overlap between repertoires, the number of shared unique clonotypes was divided by the size of the smaller repertoire. RTK rarefaction, the Chao1 estimator, and Recon v2.1 estimates of unobserved clonotypes were used to assess repertoire richness. The source is immuneACCESS, and TCRdb retained only in-frame sequences with V and J called. Part of the clones is not carried over; for the studies checked, unresolved V genes explain less than half of this, and the remainder is unexplained. V and J calls and clone size are as listed in that table; D and trimming were resolved from the DNA. Recorded for this sample are about half a million clones; around four fifths of them occurred a single time. The ten largest clones capture approximately 12% of the sample.

The sample comes from a study of shared clonotypes between healthy human individuals (dated by TCRdb to about 2020). At the level of the whole study: A couple of women and a few men aged 18 to 49 years were included in the cohort. The study deeply sequenced blood TCR repertoires of several healthy adults to estimate repertoire size and the extent of clonotype sharing between individuals. To increase sequencing depth and limit assay-specific biases, different laboratories used diverse techniques to prepare libraries and sequence TCR repertoires. Between about 0.85 and 9.5 billion PBMCs per donor were obtained by leukapheresis.

Broad study findings and their caveats: Sampling was limited to blood, and TCR repertoires in tissue likely differ from TCR repertoires in blood. The genetic and exposure-history diversity represented was limited by the small number of donors. Based on pairwise subsampling, the degree of clonotype sharing among donors was expected to be affected by sequencing depth.

CDR1 and CDR2 were assigned from the germline V gene as SGHDT and YYEEEE. Relative to germline, V is 3 bases shorter and J is 4 bases shorter, with 14 bases between their ends. The CDR3 spans 15 residues, from the cysteine through the phenylalanine. Here the CDR3 DNA is all that survives: 45 bases in frame from base 1. The donors were healthy, HIV-negative adults with no recently reported acute infections or vaccinations. Every donor was a Caucasian adult residing in Nashville, Tennessee, USA. In the unsorted samples, approximately 85 million PBMCs were counted, and genomic DNA was extracted using the QIAamp DNA Blood Mini kit. After blood collection by leukapheresis, PBMCs were isolated using Ficoll-Histopaque density gradient centrifugation and then cryopreserved in the vapor phase of liquid nitrogen.

The chain uses TRBV5-6 and TRBJ2-1, with no reliable assignment of the D segment. The receptor's source is a woman aged 40-49 years in good health. Some clones in this sample may be carry-over from other donors' samples. The source material was PBMCs. The DNA sequence is TGTGCCAGCAGCTCAAGACTCAAACCATACAATGAGCAGTTCTTC. Its protein is CASSSRLKPYNEQFF.